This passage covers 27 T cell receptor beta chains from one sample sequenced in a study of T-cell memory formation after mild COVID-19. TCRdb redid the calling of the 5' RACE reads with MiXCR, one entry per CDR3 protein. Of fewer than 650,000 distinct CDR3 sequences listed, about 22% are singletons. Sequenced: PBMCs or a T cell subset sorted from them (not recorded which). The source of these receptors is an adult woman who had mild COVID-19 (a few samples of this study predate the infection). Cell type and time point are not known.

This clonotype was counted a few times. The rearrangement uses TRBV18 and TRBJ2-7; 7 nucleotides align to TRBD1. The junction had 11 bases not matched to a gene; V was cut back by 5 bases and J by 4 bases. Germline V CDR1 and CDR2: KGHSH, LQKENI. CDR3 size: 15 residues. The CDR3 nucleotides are TGTGCCAGCTCATCGAGGACAGGCGTGGGATACGAGCAGTACTTC. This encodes CASSSRTGVGYEQYF.

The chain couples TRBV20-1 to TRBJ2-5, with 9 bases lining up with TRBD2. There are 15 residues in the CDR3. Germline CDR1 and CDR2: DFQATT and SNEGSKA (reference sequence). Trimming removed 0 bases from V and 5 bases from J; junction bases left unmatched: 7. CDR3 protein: CSARDGGTSLETQYF. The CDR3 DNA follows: TGCAGTGCTAGAGATGGGGGGACTAGCCTGGAGACCCAGTACTTC.

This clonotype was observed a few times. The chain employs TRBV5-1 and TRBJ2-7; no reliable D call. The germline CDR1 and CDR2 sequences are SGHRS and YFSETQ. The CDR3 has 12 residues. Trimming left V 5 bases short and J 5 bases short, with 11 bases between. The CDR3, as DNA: TGCGCCAGCAGTACCCAAGAAAACGAGCAGTACTTC. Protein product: CASSTQENEQYF. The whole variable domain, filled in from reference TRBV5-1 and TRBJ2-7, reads KAGVTQTPRYLIKTRGQQVTLSCSPISGHRSVSWYQQTPGQGLQFLFEYFSETQRNKGNFPGRFSGRQFSNSRSEMNVSTLELGDSALYLCASSTQENEQYFGPGTRLTVT.

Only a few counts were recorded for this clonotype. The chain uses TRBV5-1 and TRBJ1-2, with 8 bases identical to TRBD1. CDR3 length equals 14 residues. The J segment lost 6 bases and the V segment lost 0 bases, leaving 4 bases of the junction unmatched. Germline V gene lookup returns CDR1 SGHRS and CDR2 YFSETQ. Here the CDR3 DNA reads TGCGCCAGCAGCTTGGAAGGACAGGGAGATGGCTACACCTTC. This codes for CASSLEGQGDGYTF.

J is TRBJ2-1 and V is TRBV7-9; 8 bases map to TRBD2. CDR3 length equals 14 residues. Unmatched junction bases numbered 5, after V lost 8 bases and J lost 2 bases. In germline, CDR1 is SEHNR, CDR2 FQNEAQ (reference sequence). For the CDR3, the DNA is TGTGCCAGCGAATTGGGACTAGCCTACAATGAGCAGTTCTTC. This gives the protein CASELGLAYNEQFF.

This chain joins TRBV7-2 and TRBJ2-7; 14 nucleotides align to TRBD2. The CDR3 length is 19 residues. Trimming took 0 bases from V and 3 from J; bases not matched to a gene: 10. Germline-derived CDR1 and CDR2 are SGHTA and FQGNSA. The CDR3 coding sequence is TGTGCCAGCAGCTTAGCCGGGACTAGCGGGAGTCCCCGCTACTACGAGCAGTACTTC. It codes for CASSLAGTSGSPRYYEQYF.

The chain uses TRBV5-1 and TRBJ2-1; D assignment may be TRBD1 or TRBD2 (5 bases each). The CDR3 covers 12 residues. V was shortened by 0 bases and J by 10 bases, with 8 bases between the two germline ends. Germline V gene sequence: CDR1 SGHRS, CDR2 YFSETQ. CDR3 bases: TGCGCCAGCAGCTTGGGGGGACGGGAGCAGTTCTTC. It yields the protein CASSLGGREQFF.

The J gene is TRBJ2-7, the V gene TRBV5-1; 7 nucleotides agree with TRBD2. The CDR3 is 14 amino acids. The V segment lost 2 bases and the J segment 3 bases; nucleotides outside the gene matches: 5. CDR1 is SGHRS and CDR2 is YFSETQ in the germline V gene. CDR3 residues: CASSLVERDYEQYF. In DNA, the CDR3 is TGCGCCAGCAGCTTAGTCGAGCGGGACTACGAGCAGTACTTC.

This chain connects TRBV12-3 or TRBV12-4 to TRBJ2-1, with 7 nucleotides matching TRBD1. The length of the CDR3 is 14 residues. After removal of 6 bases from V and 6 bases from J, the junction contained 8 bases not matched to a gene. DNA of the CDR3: TGTGCCAGCAGCGACAGGGTGAAGTCCAATGAGCAGTTCTTC. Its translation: CASSDRVKSNEQFF.

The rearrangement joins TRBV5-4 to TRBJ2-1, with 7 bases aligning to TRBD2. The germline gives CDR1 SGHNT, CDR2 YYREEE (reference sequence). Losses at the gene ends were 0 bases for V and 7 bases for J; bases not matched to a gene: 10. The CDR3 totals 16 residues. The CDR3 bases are TGTGCCAGCAGCTTGGCCCTGGGGGAGGGCCGTAATGAGCAGTTCTTC. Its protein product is CASSLALGEGRNEQFF.

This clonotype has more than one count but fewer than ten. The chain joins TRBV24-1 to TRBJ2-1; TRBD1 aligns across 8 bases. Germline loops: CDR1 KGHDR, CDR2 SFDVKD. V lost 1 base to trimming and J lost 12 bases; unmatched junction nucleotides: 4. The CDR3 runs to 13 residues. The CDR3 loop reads CATSDFTGTGQFF. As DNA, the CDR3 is TGTGCCACCAGTGATTTTACAGGGACAGGGCAGTTCTTC.

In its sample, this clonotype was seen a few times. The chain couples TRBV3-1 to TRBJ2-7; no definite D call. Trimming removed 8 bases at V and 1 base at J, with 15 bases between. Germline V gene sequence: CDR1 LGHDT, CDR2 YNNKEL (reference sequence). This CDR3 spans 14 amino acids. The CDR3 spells CASPTVLRSYEQYF. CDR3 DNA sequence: TGTGCCAGCCCCACAGTCTTAAGATCCTACGAGCAGTACTTC.

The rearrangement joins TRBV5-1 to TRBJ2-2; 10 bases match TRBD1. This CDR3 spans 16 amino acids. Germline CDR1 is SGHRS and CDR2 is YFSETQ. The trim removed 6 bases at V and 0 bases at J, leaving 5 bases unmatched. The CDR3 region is CASTSGTGANTGELFF. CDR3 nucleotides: TGCGCCAGCACCTCCGGGACAGGGGCGAACACCGGGGAGCTGTTTTTT.

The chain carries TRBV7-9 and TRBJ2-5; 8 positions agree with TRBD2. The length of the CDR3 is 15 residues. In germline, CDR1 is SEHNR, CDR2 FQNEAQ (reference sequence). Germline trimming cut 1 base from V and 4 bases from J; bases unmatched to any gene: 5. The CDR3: CASSLVGLVSETQYF. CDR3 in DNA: TGTGCCAGCAGCTTAGTGGGACTAGTATCAGAGACCCAGTACTTC.

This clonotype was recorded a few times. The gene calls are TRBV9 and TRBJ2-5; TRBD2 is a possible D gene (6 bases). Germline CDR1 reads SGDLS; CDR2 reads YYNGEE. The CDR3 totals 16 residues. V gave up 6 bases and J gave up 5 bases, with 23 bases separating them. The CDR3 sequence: CASNTGKGLARETQYF. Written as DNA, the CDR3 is TGTGCCAGCAACACCGGAAAGGGACTGGCAAGGGAGACCCAGTACTTC.

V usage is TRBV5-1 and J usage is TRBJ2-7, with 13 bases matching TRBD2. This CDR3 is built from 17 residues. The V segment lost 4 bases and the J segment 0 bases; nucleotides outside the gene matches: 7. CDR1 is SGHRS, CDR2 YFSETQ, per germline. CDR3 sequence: CASSDGLAGVVSYEQYF. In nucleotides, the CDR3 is TGCGCCAGCAGCGACGGACTAGCGGGGGTTGTCTCCTACGAGCAGTACTTC.

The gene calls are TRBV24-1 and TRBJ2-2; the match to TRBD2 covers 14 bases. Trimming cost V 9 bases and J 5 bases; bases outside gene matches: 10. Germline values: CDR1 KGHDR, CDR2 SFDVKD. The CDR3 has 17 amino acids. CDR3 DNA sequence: TGTGCCACCGGCCAACACGGGACTAGCGGGGGTACCGGGGAGCTGTTTTTT. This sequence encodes CATGQHGTSGGTGELFF.

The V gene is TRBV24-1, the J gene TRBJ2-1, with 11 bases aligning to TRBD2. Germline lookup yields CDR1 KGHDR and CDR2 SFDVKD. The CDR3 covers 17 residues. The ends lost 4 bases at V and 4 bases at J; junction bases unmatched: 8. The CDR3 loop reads CATSERPGTSGYNEQFF. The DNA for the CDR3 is TGTGCCACCAGTGAACGCCCCGGGACTAGCGGTTACAATGAGCAGTTCTTC.

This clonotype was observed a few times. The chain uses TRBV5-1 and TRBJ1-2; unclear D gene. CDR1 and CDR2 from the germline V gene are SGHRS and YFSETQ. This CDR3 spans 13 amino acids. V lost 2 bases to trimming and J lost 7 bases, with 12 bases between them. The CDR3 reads CASSFMGSSGYTF. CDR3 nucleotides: TGCGCCAGCAGCTTCATGGGCAGCAGTGGCTACACCTTC. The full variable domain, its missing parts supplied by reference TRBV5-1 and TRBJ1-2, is KAGVTQTPRYLIKTRGQQVTLSCSPISGHRSVSWYQQTPGQGLQFLFEYFSETQRNKGNFPGRFSGRQFSNSRSEMNVSTLELGDSALYLCASSFMGSSGYTFGSGTRLTVV.

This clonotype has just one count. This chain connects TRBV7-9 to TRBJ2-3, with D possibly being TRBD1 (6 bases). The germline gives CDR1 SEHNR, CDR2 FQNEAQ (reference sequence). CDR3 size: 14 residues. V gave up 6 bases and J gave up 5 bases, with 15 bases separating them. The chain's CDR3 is CASSRLLGGDTQYF. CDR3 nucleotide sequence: TGTGCCAGCAGTAGACTCCTAGGGGGAGATACGCAGTATTTT.

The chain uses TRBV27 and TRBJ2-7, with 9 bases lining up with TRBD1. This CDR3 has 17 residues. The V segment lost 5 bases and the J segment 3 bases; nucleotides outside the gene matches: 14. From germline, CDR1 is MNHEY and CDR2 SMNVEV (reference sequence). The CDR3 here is CASSPRVQGARIYEQYF. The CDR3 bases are TGTGCCAGCAGTCCACGAGTACAGGGGGCGAGGATCTACGAGCAGTACTTC.

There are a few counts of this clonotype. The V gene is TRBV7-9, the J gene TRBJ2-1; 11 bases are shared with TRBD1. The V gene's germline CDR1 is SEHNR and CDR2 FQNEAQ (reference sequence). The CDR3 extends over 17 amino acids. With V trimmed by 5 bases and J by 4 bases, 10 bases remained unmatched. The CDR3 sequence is CASSRKPGTGGYNEQFF. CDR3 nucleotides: TGTGCCAGCAGCAGGAAACCCGGGACAGGGGGATACAATGAGCAGTTCTTC.

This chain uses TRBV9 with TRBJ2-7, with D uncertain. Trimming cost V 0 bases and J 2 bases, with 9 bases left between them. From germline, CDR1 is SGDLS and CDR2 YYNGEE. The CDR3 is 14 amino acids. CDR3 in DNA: TGTGCCAGCAGCGTAGCTTCAGAGCCCTACGAGCAGTACTTC. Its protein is CASSVASEPYEQYF. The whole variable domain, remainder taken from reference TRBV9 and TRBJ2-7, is DSGVTQTPKHLITATGQRVTLRCSPRSGDLSVYWYQQSLDQGLQFLIQYYNGEERAKGNILERFSAQQFPDLHSELNLSSLELGDSALYFCASSVASEPYEQYFGPGTRLTVT.

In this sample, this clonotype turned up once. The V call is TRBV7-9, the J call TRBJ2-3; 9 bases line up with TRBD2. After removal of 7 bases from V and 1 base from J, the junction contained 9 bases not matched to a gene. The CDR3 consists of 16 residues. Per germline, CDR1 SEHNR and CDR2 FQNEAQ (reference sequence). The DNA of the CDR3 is TGTGCCAGCATCCCTCCCCTAGCGGGGCGCACAGATACGCAGTATTTT. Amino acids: CASIPPLAGRTDTQYF.

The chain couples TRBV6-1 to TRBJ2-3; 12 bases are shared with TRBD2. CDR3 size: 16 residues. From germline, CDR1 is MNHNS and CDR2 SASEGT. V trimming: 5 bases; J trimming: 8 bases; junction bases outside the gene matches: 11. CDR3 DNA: TGTGCCAGCAGTTCCAAACCGGGACTAGCGGGCGGTACGCAGTATTTT. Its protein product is CASSSKPGLAGGTQYF.

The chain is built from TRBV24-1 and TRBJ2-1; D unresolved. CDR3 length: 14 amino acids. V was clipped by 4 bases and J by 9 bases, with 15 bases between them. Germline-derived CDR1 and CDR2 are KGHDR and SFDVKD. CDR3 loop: CATSDPTAVAEQFF. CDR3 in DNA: TGTGCCACCAGTGACCCTACCGCGGTAGCTGAGCAGTTCTTC.

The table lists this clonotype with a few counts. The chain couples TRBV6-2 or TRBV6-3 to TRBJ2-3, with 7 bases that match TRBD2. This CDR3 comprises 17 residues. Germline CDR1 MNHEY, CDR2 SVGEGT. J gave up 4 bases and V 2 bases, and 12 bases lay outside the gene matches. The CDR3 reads CASSYNSGREVADTQYF. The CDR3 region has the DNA TGTGCCAGCAGTTACAACAGCGGACGGGAGGTAGCAGATACGCAGTATTTT.